By frequency in the sample, the clone carrying this T cell receptor (beta chain) is medium-sized. The antigen is unknown. Mismatch with germline at one junction end may stem from a read error. The sample comes from a study of spatial heterogeneity in lung cancer. About the study: Alpha-chain sequences were consistently detected less often than beta-chain sequences. Broader study findings: When ubiquitous and regional expanded TCRs were counted, their numbers tracked ubiquitous and regional nonsynonymous mutations, respectively. Tumoral mutation counts were tracked by counts of expanded intratumoral alpha and beta TCRs.

TCRdb called the 5' RACE reads again in MiXCR, with one record for every CDR3 protein. The table records about 2,000 distinct CDR3 sequences, 0.9% to 1.2% of them present only once. Time point denoted: sample taken at primary tumor resection. Sequenced here: lung tumor tissue, sampled at surgery. This clonotype originated in a male donor with early-stage non-small cell lung cancer.

CDR3 bases: TGTGCTAGTGGGTTGGATAGCAATCAGCCCCAGCATTTT. Encoded protein: CASGLDSNQPQHF. The chain employs TRBV12-5 and TRBJ1-5; D not resolved. CDR1 and CDR2 from the germline V gene are LGHNT and FRNRAP. CDR3 length: 13 residues.